By sample share, the clone carrying this T cell receptor (beta chain) is medium-sized. The antigen is not known. The Oncomine TCR Beta short-read assay was what sequenced the DNA obtained from cultured CD4+ T cells. TCRdb re-called the PCR reads through MiXCR, storing one row per CDR3 protein. Among under 20,000 distinct CDR3 sequences, roughly 31% were seen once, and the ten largest hold more than 13%. This CDR3 spans 13 amino acids. CDR1 and CDR2 (germline): GTSNPN, SVGIG (reference sequence). V shed 4 bases, J shed 8 bases, and the junction held 8 bases outside the gene matches. This record comes from a study of vaccination and CD4 T cells after COVID-19. Treatment meaning: approximately nine-day PBMC culture with coronavirus spike peptide pools or control peptides (ViraFEST assay).

The TCR comes from a human donor with COVID-19. Sample: cultured CD4+ T cells from blood. The V gene is TRBV30, the J gene TRBJ1-2; 9 bases align to TRBD1. CDR3 region: CAWMGGQGRGYTF. CDR3 in DNA: TGTGCCTGGATGGGAGGACAGGGGCGCGGCTACACCTTC.